This is a list of T cell receptor beta chains from one sample in a study of T-cell reconstitution after alpha-beta-depleted transplantation in children. TCRdb processed the PCR reads anew with MiXCR; each CDR3 protein has one entry. The sample records 250,000 to 300,000 distinct CDR3 sequences, 9.5% to 10% being singletons. Sequencing used PBMCs from the stem cell graft donor, obtained from the stem cell graft. The receptors originated from a human donor who donated a stem cell graft to a child with SCID. CDR3s include the opening cysteine and the closing phenylalanine or tryptophan. The order of the fields is J gene, D gene, clone size, V gene, CDR3 protein, CDR3 DNA. D genes are given only for firm matches. Clone size is shown for a subset of rows, as once, few, many or a class of expanded clone.

j_call: TRBJ2-7; d_call: TRBD1; clone_size: few; v_call: TRBV12-3/TRBV12-4; cdr3_aa: CASSITDRGREQYF; cdr3_nt: TGTGCCAGCAGTATAACGGACAGGGGCCGCGAGCAGTACTTC
j_call: TRBJ2-2; d_call: TRBD1; clone_size: many; v_call: TRBV12-3/TRBV12-4; cdr3_aa: CASNPTGWNTGELFF; cdr3_nt: TGTGCCAGCAACCCGACAGGGTGGAACACCGGGGAGCTGTTTTTT
j_call: TRBJ2-2; d_call: TRBD1; clone_size: many; v_call: TRBV5-1; cdr3_aa: CASSSDRADTGELFF; cdr3_nt: TGCGCCAGCAGCTCAGACAGGGCGGACACCGGGGAGCTGTTTTTT
j_call: TRBJ1-5; d_call: .; clone_size: .; v_call: TRBV12-3/TRBV12-4; cdr3_aa: CASSSDRRPQHF; cdr3_nt: TGTGCCAGCAGTTCTGACCGGAGGCCCCAGCATTTT
j_call: TRBJ2-7; d_call: .; clone_size: .; v_call: TRBV29-1; cdr3_aa: CSVALARSYEQYF; cdr3_nt: TGCAGCGTTGCGCTAGCGCGCTCCTACGAGCAGTACTTC
j_call: TRBJ1-1; d_call: .; clone_size: many; v_call: TRBV5-5; cdr3_aa: CASSPTWQLGSTEAFF; cdr3_nt: TGTGCCAGCAGCCCTACATGGCAGCTAGGGAGCACTGAAGCTTTCTTT
j_call: TRBJ2-7; d_call: TRBD1; clone_size: few; v_call: TRBV5-1; cdr3_aa: CASMPGQGTYEQYF; cdr3_nt: TGCGCCAGCATGCCGGGACAGGGAACCTACGAGCAGTACTTC
j_call: TRBJ2-3; d_call: .; clone_size: few; v_call: TRBV12-3/TRBV12-4; cdr3_aa: CASTRGAASTDTQYF; cdr3_nt: TGTGCCAGCACCCGAGGGGCAGCTAGCACAGATACGCAGTATTTT
j_call: TRBJ1-2; d_call: TRBD1; clone_size: many; v_call: TRBV12-3/TRBV12-4; cdr3_aa: CASKLTGENYGYTF; cdr3_nt: TGTGCCAGCAAACTGACAGGGGAAAACTATGGCTACACCTTC
j_call: TRBJ2-7; d_call: .; clone_size: few; v_call: TRBV12-3/TRBV12-4; cdr3_aa: CASSQERGSEQYF; cdr3_nt: TGTGCCAGCAGCCAAGAAAGAGGCAGCGAGCAGTACTTC
j_call: TRBJ2-7; d_call: .; clone_size: .; v_call: TRBV29-1; cdr3_aa: CSASGESSYEQYF; cdr3_nt: TGCAGCGCCTCGGGAGAGAGCTCCTACGAGCAGTACTTC
j_call: TRBJ2-3; d_call: .; clone_size: few; v_call: TRBV15; cdr3_aa: CATSERPTDTQYF; cdr3_nt: TGTGCCACCAGCGAGCGTCCCACAGATACGCAGTATTTT
j_call: TRBJ2-5; d_call: .; clone_size: few; v_call: TRBV10-3; cdr3_aa: CAISENPEEGTLGETQYF; cdr3_nt: TGTGCCATCAGTGAGAACCCGGAAGAGGGGACGTTAGGAGAGACCCAGTACTTC
j_call: TRBJ2-7; d_call: TRBD2; clone_size: few; v_call: TRBV6-5; cdr3_aa: CASSYSTGGSSYEQYF; cdr3_nt: TGTGCCAGCAGTTACTCGACGGGGGGGAGCTCCTACGAGCAGTACTTC
j_call: TRBJ2-5; d_call: TRBD2; clone_size: many; v_call: TRBV5-1; cdr3_aa: CATSSGDQETQYF; cdr3_nt: TGCGCCACCAGTAGCGGGGACCAAGAGACCCAGTACTTC
j_call: TRBJ2-5; d_call: .; clone_size: many; v_call: TRBV12-3/TRBV12-4; cdr3_aa: CASSLGSGTLQETQYF; cdr3_nt: TGTGCCAGCAGTTTAGGGTCGGGAACCCTCCAAGAGACCCAGTACTTC
j_call: TRBJ1-1; d_call: .; clone_size: few; v_call: TRBV10-3; cdr3_aa: CAIKEGANTEAFF; cdr3_nt: TGTGCCATCAAGGAAGGGGCGAACACTGAAGCTTTCTTT